This T cell receptor beta chain originates from a study of T cells in Graves' hyperthyroidism and ophthalmopathy. The authors obtained PBMCs from over 7.5 ml of fresh peripheral blood. This clonotype was observed at least ten times. RNA transcripts served as the template for amplifying TCR beta CDR3 regions. When the TCR CDR3 underwent first-round RT-PCR, the HTBI primer set was used. MiXCR, applied by TCRdb to the multiplex PCR reads, yields one record per CDR3 protein. The profile covers under 250,000 distinct CDR3 sequences, with around 25% appearing a single time and about a third taken by the ten largest. The CDR3 is made up of 18 amino acids. Germline lookup yields CDR1 SGHVS and CDR2 FQNEAQ. V was clipped by 1 base and J by 0 bases, with 15 bases between them.

The receptor was derived from a woman between 40 and 50 years old with Graves' ophthalmopathy. The chain has TRBV7-8 and TRBJ2-2; the D is unclear. The material sequenced was blood. The CDR3 DNA follows: TGTGCCAGCAGCTTAGATGGCGGTGACTTATCGAACACCGGGGAGCTGTTTTTT. Protein product: CASSLDGGDLSNTGELFF. The full variable domain, in which reference TRBV7-8 and TRBJ2-2 provide the parts outside the CDR3, is GAGVSQSPRYKVAKRGQDVALRCDPISGHVSLFWYQQALGQGPEFLTYFQNEAQLDKSGLPSDRFFAERPEGSVSTLKIQRTQQEDSAVYLCASSLDGGDLSNTGELFFGEGSRLTVL.